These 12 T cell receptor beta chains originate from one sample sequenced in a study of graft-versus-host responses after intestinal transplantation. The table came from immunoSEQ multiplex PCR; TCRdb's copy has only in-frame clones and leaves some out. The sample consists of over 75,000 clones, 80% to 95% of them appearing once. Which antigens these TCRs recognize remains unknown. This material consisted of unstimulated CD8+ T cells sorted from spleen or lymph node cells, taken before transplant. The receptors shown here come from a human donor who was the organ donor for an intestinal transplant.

CDR3 sequence reads: CASRPYSSYEQYF. The CDR3 DNA is TGTGCCAGCAGGCCTTACAGCTCCTACGAGCAGTACTTC. The chain has TRBV13 and TRBJ2-5; D call uncertain. The J call is in doubt because the DNA end fits TRBJ2-7 better. Germline V lookup: CDR1 PRHDT, CDR2 FYEKMQ (reference sequence). The length of the CDR3 is 13 residues.

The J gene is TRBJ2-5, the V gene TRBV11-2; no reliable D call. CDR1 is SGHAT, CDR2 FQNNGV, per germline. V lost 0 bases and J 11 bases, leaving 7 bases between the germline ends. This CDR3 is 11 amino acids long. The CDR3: CASSLDEDQYF. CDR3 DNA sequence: TGTGCCAGCAGCTTAGATGAGGATCAGTACTTC.

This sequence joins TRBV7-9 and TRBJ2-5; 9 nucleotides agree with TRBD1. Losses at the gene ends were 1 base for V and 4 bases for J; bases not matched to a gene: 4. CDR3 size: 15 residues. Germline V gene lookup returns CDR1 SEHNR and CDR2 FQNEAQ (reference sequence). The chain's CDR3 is CASSLVDRGSETQYF. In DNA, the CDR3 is TGTGCCAGCAGCTTAGTTGACAGGGGGTCAGAGACCCAGTACTTC.

This CDR3 is CASSLGLAGGQETQYF. CDR3 DNA sequence: TGTGCCAGCAGCTTGGGACTAGCGGGAGGCCAGGAGACCCAGTACTTC. V usage is TRBV7-9 and J usage is TRBJ2-5; 15 bases agree with TRBD2. Germline trimming cut 3 bases from V and 5 bases from J; bases unmatched to any gene: 4. Germline V gives CDR1 SEHNR, CDR2 FQNEAQ (reference sequence). The CDR3 runs 16 residues.

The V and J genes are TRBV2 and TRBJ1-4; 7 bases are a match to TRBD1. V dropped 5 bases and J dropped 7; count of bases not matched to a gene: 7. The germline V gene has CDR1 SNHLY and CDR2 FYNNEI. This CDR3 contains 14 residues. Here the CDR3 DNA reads TGTGCCAGCAGTTTTGGTGACAGGGCTGAAAAACTGTTTTTT. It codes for CASSFGDRAEKLFF. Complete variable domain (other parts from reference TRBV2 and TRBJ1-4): EPEVTQTPSHQVTQMGQEVILRCVPISNHLYFYWYRQILGQKVEFLVSFYNNEISEKSEIFDDQFSVERPDGSNFTLKIRSTKLEDSAMYFCASSFGDRAEKLFFGSGTQLSVL.

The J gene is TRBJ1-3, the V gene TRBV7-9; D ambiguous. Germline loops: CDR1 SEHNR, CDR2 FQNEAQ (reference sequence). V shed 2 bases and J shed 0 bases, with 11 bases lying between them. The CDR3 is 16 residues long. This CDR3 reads CASSLLAGFSGNTIYF. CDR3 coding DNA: TGTGCCAGCAGCTTATTGGCGGGGTTCTCTGGAAACACCATATATTTT. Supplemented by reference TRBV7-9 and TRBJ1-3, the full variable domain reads DTGVSQNPRHKITKRGQNVTFRCDPISEHNRLYWYRQTLGQGPEFLTYFQNEAQLEKSRLLSDRFSAERPKGSFSTLEIQRTEQGDSAMYLCASSLLAGFSGNTIYFGEGSWLTVV.

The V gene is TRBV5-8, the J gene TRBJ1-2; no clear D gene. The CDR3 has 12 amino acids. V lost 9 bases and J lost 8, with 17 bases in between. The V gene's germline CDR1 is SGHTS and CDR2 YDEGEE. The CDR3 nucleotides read TGTGCCAACAACGGGGTTGTAAGGGGCTACACCTTC. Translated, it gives CANNGVVRGYTF.

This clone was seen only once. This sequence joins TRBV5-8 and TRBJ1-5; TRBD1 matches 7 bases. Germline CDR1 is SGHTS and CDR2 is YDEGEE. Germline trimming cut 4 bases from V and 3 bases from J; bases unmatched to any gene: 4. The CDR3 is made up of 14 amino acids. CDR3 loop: CASSDDRANQPQHF. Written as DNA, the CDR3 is TGTGCCAGCAGCGATGACAGGGCCAATCAGCCCCAGCATTTT.

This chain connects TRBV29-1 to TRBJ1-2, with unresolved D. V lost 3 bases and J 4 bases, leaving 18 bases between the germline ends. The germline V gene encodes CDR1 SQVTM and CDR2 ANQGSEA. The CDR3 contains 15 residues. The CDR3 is CSVEGWADGRYGYTF. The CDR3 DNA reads TGCAGCGTTGAGGGTTGGGCAGACGGCCGCTATGGCTACACCTTC.

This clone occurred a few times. CDR3 sequence reads: CASSQEEGVWGGNTIYF. In DNA, the CDR3 is TGCGCCAGCAGCCAAGAAGAAGGGGTTTGGGGTGGAAACACCATATATTTT. The chain joins TRBV4-1 to TRBJ1-3; the D gene is possibly TRBD1 (5 bases). Germline CDR1 reads MGHRA; CDR2 reads YSYEKL. The CDR3 has 17 residues. V was pared by 0 bases and J by 3 bases, with 15 bases between.

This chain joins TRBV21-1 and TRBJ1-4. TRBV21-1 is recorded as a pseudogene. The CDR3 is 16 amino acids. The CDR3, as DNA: TGTGCCAGCAGCAAATTAGCCGGGGGGCGCCGGGAAAAACTGTTTTTT. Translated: CASSKLAGGRREKLFF.

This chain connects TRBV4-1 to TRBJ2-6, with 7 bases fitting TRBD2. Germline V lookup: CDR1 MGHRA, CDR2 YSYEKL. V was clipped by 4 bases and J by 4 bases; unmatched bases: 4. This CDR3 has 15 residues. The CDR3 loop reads CASSPGGSGANVLTF. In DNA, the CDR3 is TGCGCCAGCAGCCCCGGGGGGTCCGGGGCCAACGTCCTGACTTTC.